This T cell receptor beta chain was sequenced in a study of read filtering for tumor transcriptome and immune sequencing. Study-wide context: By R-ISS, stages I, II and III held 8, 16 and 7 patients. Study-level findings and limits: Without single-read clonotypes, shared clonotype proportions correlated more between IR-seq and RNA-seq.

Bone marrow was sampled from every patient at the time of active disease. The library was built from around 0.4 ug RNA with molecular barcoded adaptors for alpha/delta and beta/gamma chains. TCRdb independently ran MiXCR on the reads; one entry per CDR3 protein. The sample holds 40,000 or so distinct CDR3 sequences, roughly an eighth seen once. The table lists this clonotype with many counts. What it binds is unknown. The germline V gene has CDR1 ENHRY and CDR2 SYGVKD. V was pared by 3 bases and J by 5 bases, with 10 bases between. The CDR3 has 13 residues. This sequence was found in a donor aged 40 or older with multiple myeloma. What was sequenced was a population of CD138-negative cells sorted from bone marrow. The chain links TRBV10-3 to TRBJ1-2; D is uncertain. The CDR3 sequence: CAISEVKLYGYTF. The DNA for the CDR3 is TGTGCCATCAGTGAAGTGAAACTATATGGCTACACCTTC.